Sequencing of this TCR beta chain was carried out in a study of glioma-infiltrating T cells. General study points: Very few CDR3 sequences were shared between tissue and blood. Tissue-blood divergence was below expectation in non-neoplastic patients, above in gliomas.

A note on this clonotype: Its antigen is undetermined.

The iRepertoire nested amplicon-rescue multiplex PCR amplified TCR alpha and beta CDR3s from RNA. For one-step reverse transcription and amplification, about 90-450 ng of tissue mRNA or PBMC total RNA was used. TCRdb processed the multiplex PCR reads anew with MiXCR; each CDR3 protein has one entry. The sample lists roughly 130,000 distinct CDR3 sequences, under 25% occurring once. Germline V lookup: CDR1 DFQATT, CDR2 SNEGSKA (reference sequence). Trimming cost V 4 bases and J 2 bases; bases outside gene matches: 4. The CDR3 is made up of 14 amino acids. Specimen: glioma tissue, nonneoplastic brain tissue, or PBMCs (not recorded which). The rearrangement joins TRBV20-1 to TRBJ2-3; TRBD2 matches at 9 bases. The clonotype comes from a human donor with low-grade glioma or glioblastoma, undergoing nonglioma brain surgery, or in good health (not recorded which). CDR3 DNA sequence: TGCAGTGCTAAGACTAGCGGTTTCACAGATACGCAGTATTTT. Translated: CSAKTSGFTDTQYF.